This T cell receptor (beta chain) was observed in a study of blood T cell repertoires in COVID-19 (dated by TCRdb to 2018 to 2020). Notes on the research overall: Collaborator samples came from the United States, Italy and Spain and covered acute and convalescent phases of COVID-19. Subjects who had been exposed to COVID-19, were actively infected with it, or had recovered from it provided the deeply sampled blood TCRbeta repertoires that made up the dataset. HLA class I and class II types, where available, came from metadata supplied by the sample provider rather than from assay-based typing. The sample metadata nearly always contained a de-identified subject ID, COVID-19 status, age in years and sex. The repertoires were released in a freely available public database intended as a resource for research on the immune response to SARS-CoV-2. The material from the prospective study consisted of cDNA or gDNA derived from T cells, B-cell-depleted T cells, or PBMCs. The samples were drawn from the first 160 participants of the ongoing ImmuneRACE study and from 1,254 subjects provided by 6 global collaborators.

TCRbeta CDR3 regions were amplified from genomic DNA using the immunoSEQ Assay, a bias-controlled multiplex PCR. In the source study's methods: Nucleated cell counts per sample were estimated from amplification of reference gene primers within the assay. To quantify the absolute abundance of each unique TCRbeta CDR3 rearrangement, sequence reads were collapsed and filtered. For each sample, productive Simpson clonality was calculated as the square root of Simpson's diversity index across productive rearrangements. In its TCRdb copy, this immuneACCESS table keeps in-frame sequences only and misses some clones. Where compared with another copy, unresolved V genes explain less than half of these, and the others have no known cause. V, J and clone size derive from that table, while D and trimming were established from the DNA sequence. For this sample there are about 230,000 clones; 70% to 90% appear just once. Of the sample, about 10% is held by the ten largest clones.

Taken from cysteine to phenylalanine, the CDR3 has 14 residues. The only DNA kept is the CDR3, 42 bases in frame from the first base. Trimming removed 0 bases from V and 8 bases from J; the gene matches leave 3 bases unexplained. From a lookup of the germline V gene, CDR1 and CDR2 are SGHDT and YYEEEE. Participants in the prospective study were aged 18 to 89 years, lived in about two dozen United States geographic areas, and enrolled through a virtual design. In the prospective study, participants were assigned to cohorts based on the clinical history participants reported in a screening survey and a study questionnaire. Recovered participants in ImmuneRACE Cohort 3 were defined by two consecutive negative NP/OP PCR tests, clearance by a healthcare professional, or resolution of symptoms. Each participant in the prospective study had whole blood, serum and a nasopharyngeal or oropharyngeal swab collected by mobile phlebotomists. Over a roughly 2-month period, participants in the prospective study had the option of providing additional blood draws and questionnaires. Prospective study blood samples were shipped either frozen or at room temperature before DNA extraction.

Note on this clone: Its recognized antigen is unknown. It has no much larger one-base neighbor in the sample; base qualities were not kept.

Summary of the overall study and its limitations: Clinical and demographic metadata were provided uncurated, with the amount varying by source and participant.

The chain is made from TRBV5-6 and TRBJ2-1, and TRBD1 aligns with 9 junction nucleotides. The sequenced material came from PBMCs or T cells enriched from blood (not recorded which). The receptor was isolated from a man between 25 and 39 years old who had recovered from COVID-19. CDR3 loop: CASSLVDRGDEQFF. The nucleotide sequence is given as TGTGCCAGCAGCTTGGTAGACAGGGGGGATGAGCAGTTCTTC. The CDR3 plus the reference TRBV5-6 and TRBJ2-1 genes for the other parts give the full variable domain: DAGVTQSPTHLIKTRGQQVTLRCSPKSGHDTVSWYQQALGQGPQFIFQYYEEEERQRGNFPDRFSGHQFPNYSSELNVNALLLGDSALYLCASSLVDRGDEQFFGPGTRLTVL.